These 16 T cell receptor beta chains share one sample of origin, sequenced in a study of response to subunit inactivated influenza vaccine. Via MiXCR, TCRdb re-called the RT-PCR reads, giving one row per CDR3 protein. Counted here are around 580,000 distinct CDR3 sequences, 14% occurring once; the ten biggest clones make up over 8.5%. This specimen consisted of PBMCs from blood, obtained 11 to 12 days after vaccination. All receptors come from a man over 45 who received an inactivated influenza vaccine.

The chain carries TRBV7-9 and TRBJ2-3, with 10 positions matching TRBD2. CDR1 SEHNR and CDR2 FQNEAQ come from the germline V gene (reference sequence). Trimming removed 5 bases from V and 2 bases from J; junction bases left unmatched: 7. The CDR3 runs to 16 residues. CDR3 sequence reads: CASSTRTSGHTDTQYF. Written as DNA, the CDR3 is TGTGCCAGCAGCACGCGGACTAGCGGCCACACAGATACGCAGTATTTT.

This clonotype occurred a few times. DNA for the CDR3: TGCAGTGCTAGAGATGGTCTAGCGGAGAACACCGGGGAGCTGTTTTTT. Translating gives CSARDGLAENTGELFF. V gene TRBV20-1 combines with J gene TRBJ2-2, with TRBD2 identical over 7 bases. This CDR3 comprises 16 residues. V lost 0 bases, J lost 1 base, and 5 bases stayed unmatched. In germline, CDR1 is DFQATT, CDR2 SNEGSKA (reference sequence).

This clonotype was found many times. Written as DNA, the CDR3 is TGCAGCTCCGGCGTCAGCGGCTCCTACAATGAGCAGTTCTTC. This translates into CSSGVSGSYNEQFF. The V call is TRBV29-1, the J call TRBJ2-1; possibly TRBD2 for D (5 bases). The CDR3 has 14 residues. Trimming pared 8 bases from V and 0 bases from J, leaving 14 bases between. From germline, CDR1 is SQVTM and CDR2 ANQGSEA.

The V and J genes are TRBV19 and TRBJ2-1; 10 bases agree with TRBD2. V gave up 10 bases and J gave up 4 bases; unmatched junction bases: 7. The CDR3 is made up of 14 amino acids. Germline V lookup: CDR1 LNHDA, CDR2 SQIVND (reference sequence). Here the CDR3 DNA reads TGTGCCATCTCAGCGGGAGGGCCTTACAATGAGCAGTTCTTC. This gives the protein CAISAGGPYNEQFF.

The rearrangement uses TRBV25-1 and TRBJ2-1, with 9 bases aligning to TRBD2. The length of the CDR3 is 16 residues. Trimming removed 3 bases from V and 5 bases from J; junction bases left unmatched: 8. CDR1 MGHDK and CDR2 SYGVNS come from the germline V gene. CDR3 amino acids: CASSEALAGVDNEQFF. Here the CDR3 DNA reads TGTGCCAGCAGTGAGGCCTTAGCGGGGGTAGACAATGAGCAGTTCTTC.

The chain recombines TRBV20-1 with TRBJ2-3, with TRBD2 matching over 7 bases. Germline values: CDR1 DFQATT, CDR2 SNEGSKA (reference sequence). The V segment lost 4 bases and the J segment 2 bases; nucleotides outside the gene matches: 6. This CDR3 comprises 14 residues. CDR3 region: CSATQGLLTDTQYF. The CDR3 nucleotides read TGCAGTGCTACCCAGGGACTACTCACAGATACGCAGTATTTT.

The table lists this clonotype with many counts. The chain recombines TRBV20-1 with TRBJ2-7; the match to TRBD2 covers 8 bases. The CDR3 loop spans 14 amino acids. Germline CDR1 DFQATT, CDR2 SNEGSKA (reference sequence). The V gene end was trimmed by 3 bases and the J gene end by 6 bases; junction bases not matched to a gene: 10. The CDR3 DNA reads as TGCAGTGCTAGCCCCCAGCGGGGGCCTCTCGAGCAGTACTTC. It translates to CSASPQRGPLEQYF.

The sample holds a few counts of this clonotype. One junction end disagrees with the germline gene, perhaps due to a read error. CDR3 in amino acids: CSARKAGGYYNERFF. CDR3 nucleotides: TGCAGTGCTAGGAAGGCCGGGGGATATTACAATGAGCGGTTCTTC. This chain links TRBV20-1 with TRBJ2-1, with a possible D match to TRBD2 (6 bases). CDR1 and CDR2 from the germline V gene are DFQATT and SNEGSKA (reference sequence). The CDR3 contains 15 residues.

The table lists this clonotype with many counts. The chain links TRBV7-2 to TRBJ2-3; maybe TRBD2 (6 bases). Trimming took off 3 bases at V and 5 bases at J, with 6 bases between the two ends. This CDR3 is 12 amino acids long. Germline-derived CDR1 and CDR2 are SGHTA and FQGNSA. The CDR3, as DNA: TGTGCCAGCAGCTTTAGCGGAGATACGCAGTATTTT. Amino acid sequence: CASSFSGDTQYF. The full variable domain, completed using reference TRBV7-2 and TRBJ2-3, is GAGVSQSPSNKVTEKGKDVELRCDPISGHTALYWYRQSLGQGLEFLIYFQGNSAPDKSGLPSDRFSAERTGGSVSTLTIQRTQQEDSAVYLCASSFSGDTQYFGPGTRLTVL.

This clonotype came up many times. This chain connects TRBV28 to TRBJ2-1; no definite D call. The CDR3 is 12 amino acids. Germline V gene sequence: CDR1 MDHEN, CDR2 SYDVKM. Deletions cut 6 bases from V and 0 bases from J, with 3 bases between. The CDR3 DNA sequence: TGTGCCAGCAGCCGCTCCTACAATGAGCAGTTCTTC. The encoded protein is CASSRSYNEQFF.

The sample holds a few counts of this clonotype. The chain joins TRBV2 to TRBJ2-2; unclear D gene. V was pared by 9 bases and J by 4 bases, with 15 bases between. There are 14 residues in the CDR3. Per the germline V gene, CDR1 is SNHLY and CDR2 is FYNNEI. CDR3 loop: CASTDVGFTGELFF. The CDR3, as DNA: TGTGCCAGTACGGACGTCGGTTTCACCGGGGAGCTGTTTTTT.

The J gene is TRBJ2-6, the V gene TRBV11-2, with TRBD1 identical over 10 bases. From germline, CDR1 is SGHAT and CDR2 FQNNGV. Trimming cost V 3 bases and J 2 bases; bases outside gene matches: 7. The CDR3 totals 18 residues. The CDR3 region is CASSLTGTGVPGANVLTF. The CDR3 coding sequence is TGTGCCAGCAGCTTGACCGGGACAGGGGTGCCTGGGGCCAACGTCCTGACTTTC.

The chain uses TRBV29-1 and TRBJ2-3, with a weak D call TRBD2 (5 bases). The CDR3 spans 12 residues. V lost 0 bases and J 14 bases, leaving 15 bases between the germline ends. Germline-derived CDR1 and CDR2 are SQVTM and ANQGSEA. CDR3 residues: CSVEDVRTGTYF. Here the CDR3 DNA reads TGCAGCGTTGAAGATGTCCGGACTGGCACGTATTTT.

This clonotype was observed a few times. J is TRBJ1-1 and V is TRBV7-9; unclear D gene. This CDR3 has 13 residues. Germline V gene sequence: CDR1 SEHNR, CDR2 FQNEAQ (reference sequence). Trimming took off 5 bases at V and 1 base at J, with 8 bases between the two ends. The CDR3, as DNA: TGTGCCAGCAGCCTGCCATCGAACACTGAAGCTTTCTTT. This sequence encodes CASSLPSNTEAFF.

The chain joins TRBV29-1 to TRBJ2-5, with 7 bases aligning to TRBD2. The germline V gene encodes CDR1 SQVTM and CDR2 ANQGSEA. The CDR3 is 16 residues long. Trimming cost V 3 bases and J 7 bases; bases outside gene matches: 17. The CDR3 DNA sequence: TGCAGCGTTGATCTGAGGGGAGGGCTGAGGATGGGGACCCAGTACTTC. This translates into CSVDLRGGLRMGTQYF. Using reference TRBV29-1 and TRBJ2-5 for the parts outside the CDR3, the full variable domain is SAVISQKPSRDICQRGTSLTIQCQVDSQVTMMFWYRQQPGQSLTLIATANQGSEATYESGFVIDKFPISRPNLTFSTLTVSNMSPEDSSIYLCSVDLRGGLRMGTQYFGPGTRLLVL.

The chain has TRBV28 and TRBJ2-7, with 14 bases aligning to TRBD2. Germline CDR1 and CDR2: MDHEN and SYDVKM. CDR3 length: 16 residues. Unmatched junction bases numbered 9, after V lost 4 bases and J lost 7 bases. CDR3 sequence reads: CASSSSGLAGVGEQYF. The CDR3 DNA reads TGTGCCAGCAGTTCGTCGGGACTAGCGGGAGTTGGGGAGCAGTACTTC. Variable domain in full (rest from reference TRBV28 and TRBJ2-7): DVKVTQSSRYLVKRTGEKVFLECVQDMDHENMFWYRQDPGLGLRLIYFSYDVKMKEKGDIPEGYSVSREKKERFSLILESASTNQTSMYLCASSSSGLAGVGEQYFGPGTRLTVT.